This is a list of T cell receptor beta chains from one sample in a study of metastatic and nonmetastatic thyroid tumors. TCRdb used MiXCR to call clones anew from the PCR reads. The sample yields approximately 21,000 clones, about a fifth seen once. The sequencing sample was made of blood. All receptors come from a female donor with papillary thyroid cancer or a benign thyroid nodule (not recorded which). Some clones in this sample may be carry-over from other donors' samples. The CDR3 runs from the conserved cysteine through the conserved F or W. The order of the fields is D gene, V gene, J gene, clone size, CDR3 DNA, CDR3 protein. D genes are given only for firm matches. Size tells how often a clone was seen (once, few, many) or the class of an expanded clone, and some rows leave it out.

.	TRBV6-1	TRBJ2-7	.	TGTGCCAGCAACTCCCGGGACATGGAGCGGACCTACGAGCAGTACTTC	CASNSRDMERTYEQYF
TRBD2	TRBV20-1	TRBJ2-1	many	TGCAGTGCTTACTCCGGGACTAGCGGGGGGAGCTCCTACAATGAGCAGTTCTTC	CSAYSGTSGGSSYNEQFF
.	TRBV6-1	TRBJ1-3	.	TGTGCCAGCAACTCTGGAAACACCATATATTTT	CASNSGNTIYF
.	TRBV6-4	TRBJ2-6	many	TGTGCCAGCAGTGACAACTCTGGGGCCAACGTCCTGACTTTC	CASSDNSGANVLTF
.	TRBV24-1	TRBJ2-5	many	TGTGCCACCAGTGATTTGAAGGGGACGGGTGAGACCCAGTACTTC	CATSDLKGTGETQYF
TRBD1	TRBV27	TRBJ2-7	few	TGTGCCAGCTCAAGTCGGGACAGGGGAAGCGAGCAGTACTTC	CASSSRDRGSEQYF
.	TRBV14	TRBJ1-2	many	TGTGCCAGCAGCCAAGTCCCGGGTCTTAATTCCACCTTC	CASSQVPGLNSTF
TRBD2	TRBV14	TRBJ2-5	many	TGTGCCAGCAGCCAAGATCCGGGGAGGGGCTACCAGGAGACCCAGTACTTC	CASSQDPGRGYQETQYF
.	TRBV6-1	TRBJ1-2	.	TGTGCCAGCAGTCCAGGTTCTAACTATGGCTACACCTTC	CASSPGSNYGYTF
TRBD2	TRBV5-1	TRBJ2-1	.	TGCGCCTGTCGGGGACTAGCATCCAATGAGCAGTTCTTC	CACRGLASNEQFF
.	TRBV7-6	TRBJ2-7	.	TGTGCCAGCAGCAACCCCGGGTCTCCCTACGAGCAGTACTTC	CASSNPGSPYEQYF
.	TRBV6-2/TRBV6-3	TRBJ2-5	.	TGTGCCAGCAGTTACACCAAAGGGCAAGTAGCAGGAGGTCAAGAGACCCAGTACTTC	CASSYTKGQVAGGQETQYF
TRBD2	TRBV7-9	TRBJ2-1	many	TGTGCCAGCAGCTTAACTAGCGGCTACAATGAGCAGTTCTTC	CASSLTSGYNEQFF
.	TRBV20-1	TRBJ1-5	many	TGCAGTGCCGGGACGGGCGGTTTCCAGCCCCAGCATTTT	CSAGTGGFQPQHF
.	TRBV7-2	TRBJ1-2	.	TGTGCCAGCAGCGAACAGGGAAACTATGGCTACACCTTC	CASSEQGNYGYTF
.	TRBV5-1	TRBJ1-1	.	TGCGCCAGCTGGGCTGTCGGCACTGAAGCTTTCTTT	CASWAVGTEAFF
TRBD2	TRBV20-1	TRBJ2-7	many	TGCAGTGCTAGACCCGGACTAGCGGGCGAGCAGTACTTC	CSARPGLAGEQYF
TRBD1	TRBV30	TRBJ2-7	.	TGTGCCCTTAGCCTGGGACAGATCTACGAGCAGTACTTC	CALSLGQIYEQYF
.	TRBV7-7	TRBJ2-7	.	TGTGCTAGCAGCTCCCATCCGACAGGCGAGCAGTACTTC	CASSSHPTGEQYF
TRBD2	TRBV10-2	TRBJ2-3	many	TGCGCCAGCAGTGGTGGGACTAGCGGGAGCGGCTCCCCTAGCACAGATACGCAGTATTTT	CASSGGTSGSGSPSTDTQYF
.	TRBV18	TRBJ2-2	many	TGTGCCAGCTCACCACAGGGGGAGAACACCGGGGAGCTGTTTTTT	CASSPQGENTGELFF
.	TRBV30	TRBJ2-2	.	TGTGCCTGGAGTCCGGACTTCGTGTCCCTGGAGCTGTTTTTT	CAWSPDFVSLELFF
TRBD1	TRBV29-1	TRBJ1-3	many	TGCAACGTTGAAGAGGGGGCGGTAGGAAACACCATATATTTT	CNVEEGAVGNTIYF
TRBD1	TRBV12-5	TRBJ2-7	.	TGTGCTAGTGTTGGGACAGGGTTACACGAGCAGTACTTC	CASVGTGLHEQYF
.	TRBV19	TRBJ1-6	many	TGTGCCAGTGCGTGGGAGAGCTCCTATAATTCACCCCTCCACTTT	CASAWESSYNSPLHF
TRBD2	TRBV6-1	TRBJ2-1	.	TGTGCCAGCAGTGAAGGGTTTGGCGGGAGGACGCAGTTCTTC	CASSEGFGGRTQFF
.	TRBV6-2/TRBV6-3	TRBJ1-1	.	TGTGCCAGCAGTTACTCGGGGTTCGAGGGCACTGAAGCTTTCTTT	CASSYSGFEGTEAFF
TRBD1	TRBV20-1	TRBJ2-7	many	TGCAGTGCTAGAGATACGACAGGGGGCTGGTACGAGCAGTACTTC	CSARDTTGGWYEQYF
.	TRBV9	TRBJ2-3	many	TGTGCCAGCAGCGTAGCATCAGGGCCTGGTACGCAGTATTTT	CASSVASGPGTQYF
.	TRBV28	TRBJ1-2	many	TGTGCCAGCAGTTTGGGCAGGGAAGTAGGCTATGGCTACACCTTC	CASSLGREVGYGYTF
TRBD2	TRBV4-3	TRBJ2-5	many	TGCGCCAGCAGCCAACGATCGGGCGCGGGAGTTCTCCAAGAGACCCAGTACTTC	CASSQRSGAGVLQETQYF
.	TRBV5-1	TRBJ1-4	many	TGCGCCAGCAGCTTAACAGGGACAACTAATGAAAAACTGTTTTTT	CASSLTGTTNEKLFF
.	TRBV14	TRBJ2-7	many	TGTGCCAGCAGCCAAGGCCAGGGATACGAGCAGTACTTC	CASSQGQGYEQYF
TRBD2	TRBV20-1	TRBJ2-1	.	TGCAGTGCTAGGTCCCCGGGGTTACTAGCGGGAGGTGAGCAGTTCTTC	CSARSPGLLAGGEQFF
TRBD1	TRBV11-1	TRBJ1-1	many	TGTGCCAGCAGCACCCGGGACAGAGACACTGAAGCTTTCTTT	CASSTRDRDTEAFF
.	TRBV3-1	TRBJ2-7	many	TGTGCCAGCAGCCAAGGGACGGGATCCTACGAGCAGTACTTC	CASSQGTGSYEQYF
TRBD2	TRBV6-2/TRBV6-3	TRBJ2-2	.	TGTGCCAGCAGTTACGGGACTAGCGGGAGCTCCGGGGAGCTGTTTTTT	CASSYGTSGSSGELFF
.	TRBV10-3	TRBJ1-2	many	TGTGCCATCAAAGTCGAAGGGTATGGCTATGGCTACACCTTC	CAIKVEGYGYGYTF
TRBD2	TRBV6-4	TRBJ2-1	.	TGTGCCATCAGCGGGGGTTCCTACAATGAGCAGTTCTTT	CAISGGSYNEQFF
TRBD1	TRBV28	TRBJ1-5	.	TGTGCCAGCGGGTGGACAGGCGCCTCGTGTCAGCCCCAGCATTTT	CASGWTGASCQPQHF
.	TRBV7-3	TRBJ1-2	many	TGTGCCAGCAGCTTAGACCAGTCTGGTGGCTACACCTTC	CASSLDQSGGYTF
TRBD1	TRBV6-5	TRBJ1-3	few	TGTGCCAGCAGCCCCACCCCGGGACAGGGGGCGCCGGGAAACACCATATATTTT	CASSPTPGQGAPGNTIYF
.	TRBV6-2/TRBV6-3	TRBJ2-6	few	TGTGCCAGCAGTTACGACACCTCTGGGGCCAACGTCCTGACTTTC	CASSYDTSGANVLTF
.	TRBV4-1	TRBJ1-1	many	TGCGCCAGCAGCCAAGATATGACTGAAGCTTTCTTT	CASSQDMTEAFF
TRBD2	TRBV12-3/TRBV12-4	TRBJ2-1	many	TGTGCCAGCACCCTCCGGGGACTAGCGGTAAACAATGAGCAGTTCTTC	CASTLRGLAVNNEQFF
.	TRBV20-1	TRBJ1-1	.	TGCAGTGCTAGTAAAGGGAGCACTGAAGCTTTCTTT	CSASKGSTEAFF
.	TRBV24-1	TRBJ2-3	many	TGTGCCACCAGTGACCTCACACATACGCAGTATTTT	CATSDLTHTQYF
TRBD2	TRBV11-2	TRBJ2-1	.	TGTGCCAGCAGCCTGGGACTAGCGGGGTACAATGAGCAGTTCTTC	CASSLGLAGYNEQFF
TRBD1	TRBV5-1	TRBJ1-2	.	TGCGCCAGCAGCCTCCAGACAGGGAAGTATGGCTACACCTTC	CASSLQTGKYGYTF
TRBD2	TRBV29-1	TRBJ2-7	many	TGCAGCGTTCTAGCGGCCTACGAGCAGTACTTC	CSVLAAYEQYF
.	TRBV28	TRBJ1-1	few	TGTGCCAGCGGGGGGGCGGGCATGGCAGCTTTCTTT	CASGGAGMAAFF
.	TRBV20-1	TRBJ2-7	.	TGCAGTGCTAGAGATCTAGAGGGCGGGGTTTACGAGCAGTACTTC	CSARDLEGGVYEQYF
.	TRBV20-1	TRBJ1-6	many	TGCAGTGCAACCCTACAGAATTCTAATTCACCCCTCCACTTT	CSATLQNSNSPLHF
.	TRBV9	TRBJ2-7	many	TGTGCCAGCAGCGTAGGCGACCGAACCTACGAGCAGTACTTC	CASSVGDRTYEQYF
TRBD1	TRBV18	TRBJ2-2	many	TGTGCCAGCTCACCATGGTCAGGGGGCCTTGCCGGGGAGCTGTTTTTT	CASSPWSGGLAGELFF